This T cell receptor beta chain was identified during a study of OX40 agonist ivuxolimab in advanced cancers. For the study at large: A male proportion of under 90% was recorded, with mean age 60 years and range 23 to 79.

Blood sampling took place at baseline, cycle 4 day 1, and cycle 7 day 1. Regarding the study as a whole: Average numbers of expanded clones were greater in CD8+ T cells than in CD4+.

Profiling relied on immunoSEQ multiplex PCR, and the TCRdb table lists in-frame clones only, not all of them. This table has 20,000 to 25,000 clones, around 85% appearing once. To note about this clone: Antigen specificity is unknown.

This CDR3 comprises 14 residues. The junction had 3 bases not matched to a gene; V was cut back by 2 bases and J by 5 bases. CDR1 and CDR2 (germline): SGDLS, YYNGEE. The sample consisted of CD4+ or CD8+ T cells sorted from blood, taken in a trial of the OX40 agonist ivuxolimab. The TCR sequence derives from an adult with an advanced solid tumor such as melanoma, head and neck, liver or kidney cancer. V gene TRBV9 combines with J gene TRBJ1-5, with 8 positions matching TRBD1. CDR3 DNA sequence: TGTGCCAGCAGCGTTGGACAGGGTGATCAGCCCCAGCATTTT. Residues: CASSVGQGDQPQHF.